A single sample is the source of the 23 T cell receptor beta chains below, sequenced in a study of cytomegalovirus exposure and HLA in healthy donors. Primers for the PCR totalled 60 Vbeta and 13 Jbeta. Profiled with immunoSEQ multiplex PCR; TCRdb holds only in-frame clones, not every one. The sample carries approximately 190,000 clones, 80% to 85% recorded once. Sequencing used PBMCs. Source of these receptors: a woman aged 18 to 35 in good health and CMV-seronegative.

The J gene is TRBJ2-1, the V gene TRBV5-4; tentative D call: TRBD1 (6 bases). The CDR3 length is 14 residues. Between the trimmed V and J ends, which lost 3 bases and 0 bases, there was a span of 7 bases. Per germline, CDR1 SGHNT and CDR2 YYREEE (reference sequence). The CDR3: CASSYRDSYNEQFF. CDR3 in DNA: TGTGCCAGCAGCTACAGGGACTCCTACAATGAGCAGTTCTTC.

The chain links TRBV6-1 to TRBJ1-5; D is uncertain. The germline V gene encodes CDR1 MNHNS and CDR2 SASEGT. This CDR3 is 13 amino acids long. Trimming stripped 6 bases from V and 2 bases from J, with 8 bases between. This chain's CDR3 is CASSPTGNQPQHF. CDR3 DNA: TGTGCCAGCAGCCCCACAGGCAATCAGCCCCAGCATTTT.

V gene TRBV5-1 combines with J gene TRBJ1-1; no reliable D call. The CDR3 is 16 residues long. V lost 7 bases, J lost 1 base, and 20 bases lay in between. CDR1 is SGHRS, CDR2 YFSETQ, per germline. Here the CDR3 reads CASGNDNAAGNTEAFF. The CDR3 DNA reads TGCGCCAGCGGCAACGACAACGCCGCTGGGAACACTGAAGCTTTCTTT.

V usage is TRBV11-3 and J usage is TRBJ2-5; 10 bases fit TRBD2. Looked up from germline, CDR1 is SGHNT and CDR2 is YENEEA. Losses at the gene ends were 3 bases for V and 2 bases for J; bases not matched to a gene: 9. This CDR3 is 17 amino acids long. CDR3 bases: TGTGCCAGCAGCTTCGGGCTAGCGGGAGAGAAACAAGAGACCCAGTACTTC. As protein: CASSFGLAGEKQETQYF.

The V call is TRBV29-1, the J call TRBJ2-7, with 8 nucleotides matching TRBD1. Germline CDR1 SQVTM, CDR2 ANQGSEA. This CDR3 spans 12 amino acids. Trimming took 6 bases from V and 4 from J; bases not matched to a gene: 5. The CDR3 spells CSVTDRVYEQYF. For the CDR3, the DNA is TGCAGCGTCACGGACAGGGTATACGAGCAGTACTTC.

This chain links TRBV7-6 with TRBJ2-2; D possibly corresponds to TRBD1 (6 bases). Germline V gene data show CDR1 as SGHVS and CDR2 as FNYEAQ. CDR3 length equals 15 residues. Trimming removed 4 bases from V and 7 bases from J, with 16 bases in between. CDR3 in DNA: TGTGCCAGCAGCTCGCAGGGGAGATTGAGCGGGGAGCTGTTTTTT. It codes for CASSSQGRLSGELFF.

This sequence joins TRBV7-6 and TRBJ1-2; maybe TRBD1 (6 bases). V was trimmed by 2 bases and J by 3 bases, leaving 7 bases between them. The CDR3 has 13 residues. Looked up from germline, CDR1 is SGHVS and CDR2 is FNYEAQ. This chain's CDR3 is CASSLKGDYGYTF. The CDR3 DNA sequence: TGTGCCAGCAGCTTAAAGGGGGACTATGGCTACACCTTC.

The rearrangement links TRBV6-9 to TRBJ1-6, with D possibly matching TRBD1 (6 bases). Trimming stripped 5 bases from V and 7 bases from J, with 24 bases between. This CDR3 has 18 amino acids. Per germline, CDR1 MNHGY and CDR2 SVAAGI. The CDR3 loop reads CASSPGDTQRAGNSPLHF. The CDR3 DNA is TGTGCCAGCAGTCCCGGGGACACCCAACGAGCCGGGAATTCACCCCTCCACTTT.

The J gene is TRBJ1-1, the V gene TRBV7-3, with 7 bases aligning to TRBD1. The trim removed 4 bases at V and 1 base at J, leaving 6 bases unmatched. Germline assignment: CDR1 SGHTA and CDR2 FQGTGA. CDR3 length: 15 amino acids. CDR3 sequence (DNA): TGTGCCAGCAGCTCAGGGGGAGGTGGGAACACTGAAGCTTTCTTT. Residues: CASSSGGGGNTEAFF.

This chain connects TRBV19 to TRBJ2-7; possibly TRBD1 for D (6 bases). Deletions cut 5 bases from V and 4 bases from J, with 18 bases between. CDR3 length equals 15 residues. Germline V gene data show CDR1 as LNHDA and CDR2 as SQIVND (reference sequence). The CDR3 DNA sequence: TGTGCCAGTAGTCCCGAACAGGGCTGGTTGTACGAGCAGTACTTC. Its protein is CASSPEQGWLYEQYF.

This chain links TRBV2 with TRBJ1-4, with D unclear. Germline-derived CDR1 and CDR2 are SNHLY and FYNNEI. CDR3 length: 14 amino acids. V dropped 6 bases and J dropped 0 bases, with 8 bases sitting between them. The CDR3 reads CASRTGTTNEKLFF. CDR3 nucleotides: TGTGCCAGCAGAACCGGGACAACTAATGAAAAACTGTTTTTT.

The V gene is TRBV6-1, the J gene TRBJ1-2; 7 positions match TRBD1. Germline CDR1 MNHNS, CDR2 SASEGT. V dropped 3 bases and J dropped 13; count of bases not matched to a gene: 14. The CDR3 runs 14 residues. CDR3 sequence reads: CASSEPGTAMAGTF. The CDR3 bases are TGTGCCAGCAGTGAGCCCGGGACAGCCATGGCGGGCACCTTC.

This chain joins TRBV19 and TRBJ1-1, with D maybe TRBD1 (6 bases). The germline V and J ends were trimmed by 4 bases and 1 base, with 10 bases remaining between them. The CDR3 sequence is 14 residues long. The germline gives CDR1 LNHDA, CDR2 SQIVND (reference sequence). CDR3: CASSTQQGNTEAFF. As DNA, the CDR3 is TGTGCCAGTAGTACCCAACAGGGGAACACTGAAGCTTTCTTT.

CDR3 region: CAWSSLEQGFTDTQYF. Here the CDR3 DNA reads TGTGCCTGGAGCTCGTTAGAACAGGGCTTCACAGATACGCAGTATTTT. The chain employs TRBV30 and TRBJ2-3; tentative D call: TRBD1 (6 bases). CDR1 is GTSNPN, CDR2 SVGIG, per germline (reference sequence). V was cut by 3 bases and J by 2 bases, with 18 bases left in between. CDR3 length: 16 amino acids.

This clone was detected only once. The CDR3 reads CASTLRNSGGQETQYF. DNA for the CDR3: TGTGCCAGCACCCTTCGGAATAGCGGGGGCCAAGAGACCCAGTACTTC. The V gene is TRBV7-8, the J gene TRBJ2-5; the match to TRBD2 covers 9 bases. The trim removed 7 bases at V and 1 base at J, leaving 10 bases unmatched. CDR1 is SGHVS, CDR2 FQNEAQ, per germline. The CDR3 runs to 16 residues. Full variable domain (remainder filled in from reference TRBV7-8 and TRBJ2-5): GAGVSQSPRYKVAKRGQDVALRCDPISGHVSLFWYQQALGQGPEFLTYFQNEAQLDKSGLPSDRFFAERPEGSVSTLKIQRTQQEDSAVYLCASTLRNSGGQETQYFGPGTRLLVL.

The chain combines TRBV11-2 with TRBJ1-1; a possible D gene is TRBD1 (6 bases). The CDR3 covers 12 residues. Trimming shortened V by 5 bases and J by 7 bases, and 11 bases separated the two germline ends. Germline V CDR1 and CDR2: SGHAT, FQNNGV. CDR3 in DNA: TGTGCCAGCAGCCCCGGACAGCTTGAAGCTTTCTTT. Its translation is CASSPGQLEAFF.

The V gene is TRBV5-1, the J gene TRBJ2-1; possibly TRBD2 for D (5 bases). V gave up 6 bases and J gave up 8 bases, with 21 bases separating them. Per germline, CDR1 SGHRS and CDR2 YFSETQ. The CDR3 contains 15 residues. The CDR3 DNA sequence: TGCGCCAGCACCCTCAGTTCGGTTGTCGGGGATGAGCAGTTCTTC. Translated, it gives CASTLSSVVGDEQFF.

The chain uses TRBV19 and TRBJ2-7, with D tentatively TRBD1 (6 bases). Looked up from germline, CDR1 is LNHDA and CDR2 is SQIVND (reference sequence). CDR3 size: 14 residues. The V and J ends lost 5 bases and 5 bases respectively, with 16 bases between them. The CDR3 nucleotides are TGTGCCAGTAGTCCAGGACAGTTTTGGGACGAGCAGTACTTC. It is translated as CASSPGQFWDEQYF.

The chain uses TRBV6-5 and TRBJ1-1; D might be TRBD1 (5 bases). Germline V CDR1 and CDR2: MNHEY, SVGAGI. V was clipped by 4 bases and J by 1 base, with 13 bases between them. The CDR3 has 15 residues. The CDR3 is CASSSTKTANTEAFF. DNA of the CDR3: TGTGCCAGCAGTTCCACGAAGACAGCGAACACTGAAGCTTTCTTT.

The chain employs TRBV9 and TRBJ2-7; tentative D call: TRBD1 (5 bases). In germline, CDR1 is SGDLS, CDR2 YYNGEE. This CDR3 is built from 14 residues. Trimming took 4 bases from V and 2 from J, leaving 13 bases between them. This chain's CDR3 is CASSFGTGTYEQYF. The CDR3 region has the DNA TGTGCCAGCAGCTTCGGAACAGGTACCTACGAGCAGTACTTC.

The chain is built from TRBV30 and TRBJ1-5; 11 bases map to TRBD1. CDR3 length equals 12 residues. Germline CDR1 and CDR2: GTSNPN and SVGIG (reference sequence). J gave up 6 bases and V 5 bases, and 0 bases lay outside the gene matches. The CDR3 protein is CAWGTGGQPQHF. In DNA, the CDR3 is TGTGCCTGGGGGACAGGGGGTCAGCCCCAGCATTTT.

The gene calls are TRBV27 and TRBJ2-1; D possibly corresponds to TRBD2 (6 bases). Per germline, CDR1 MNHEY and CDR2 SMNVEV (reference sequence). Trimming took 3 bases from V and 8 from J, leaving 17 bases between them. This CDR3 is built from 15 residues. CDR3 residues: CASSFLYRGKHEQFF. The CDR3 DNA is TGTGCCAGCAGTTTTCTCTACCGGGGGAAGCATGAGCAGTTCTTC.

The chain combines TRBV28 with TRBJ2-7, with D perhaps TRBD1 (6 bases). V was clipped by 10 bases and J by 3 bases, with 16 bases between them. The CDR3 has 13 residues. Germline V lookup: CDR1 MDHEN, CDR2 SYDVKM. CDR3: CAISPGQLYEQYF. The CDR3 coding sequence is TGTGCCATCTCCCCGGGACAACTCTACGAGCAGTACTTC.